This T cell receptor (beta chain) appears in the sequencing data of a study of cytomegalovirus exposure and HLA in healthy donors. Study-wide findings and caveats: Information on immune exposure was restricted to one variable (CMV serostatus). About 87% or about 30% of the time was how often most TCR beta V segments were productive, according to an earlier analysis.

Donors sampled were nominally healthy, though unrecorded immune exposures were likely. In the PCR, 60 Vbeta and 13 Jbeta primers were used. The method was immunoSEQ multiplex PCR; TCRdb's version includes in-frame clones alone and lacks a portion of them. In the table there are roughly 200,000 clones, around 64% of which are singletons. On this clone: The antigen is not known.

Sequencing input: PBMCs. The source is a man between 40 and 49 years old in good health and CMV-seropositive.

The CDR3: CASSPQGQVQEKLFF. CDR3 bases: TGTGCCAGCAGCCCCCAGGGGCAGGTCCAGGAAAAACTGTTTTTT. The chain links TRBV2 to TRBJ1-4, with D possibly matching TRBD1 (6 bases). Germline values: CDR1 SNHLY, CDR2 FYNNEI. The V and J ends lost 6 bases and 8 bases respectively, with 19 bases between them. This CDR3 region has 15 residues.